The 4 T cell receptor beta chains reported below all come from one sample, sequenced in a study of cytomegalovirus exposure and HLA in healthy donors. Researchers ran the PCR with 60 Vbeta and 13 Jbeta primers. The data were produced by immunoSEQ multiplex PCR, yet TCRdb's version contains in-frame clones alone and is incomplete. The sample has over 150,000 clones, about 80% seen once. The sequencing sample was made of PBMCs. The receptors stem from a man between 18 and 29 years old in good health and CMV-seropositive.

The chain links TRBV7-2 to TRBJ1-2; TRBD1 matches at 7 bases. Trimming at V came to 2 bases and at J to 1 base, leaving 7 bases not matched to a gene. Germline CDR1 SGHTA, CDR2 FQGNSA. This CDR3 has 16 amino acids. The CDR3 here is CASSLQSGQNNYGYTF. The DNA for the CDR3 is TGTGCCAGCAGCTTACAATCGGGACAGAATAACTATGGCTACACCTTC.

This clone showed up just once. This chain links TRBV7-2 with TRBJ2-1, with 8 bases fitting TRBD2. With V trimmed by 1 base and J by 9 bases, 8 bases remained unmatched. Germline-derived CDR1 and CDR2 are SGHTA and FQGNSA. CDR3 length: 15 amino acids. In DNA, the CDR3 is TGTGCCAGCAGCTTAGATCCGGGGGGGTACGGTGAGCAGTTCTTC. Translated: CASSLDPGGYGEQFF.

The chain couples TRBV4-2 to TRBJ1-5; the D gene is possibly TRBD1 (6 bases). This CDR3 is 14 amino acids long. V was clipped by 4 bases and J by 3 bases, with 10 bases between them. From germline, CDR1 is LGHNA and CDR2 YNFKEQ. CDR3 sequence (DNA): TGTGCCAGCAGCCTATTGGGGGCCAATCAGCCCCAGCATTTT. This translates into CASSLLGANQPQHF.

In its sample, this clone was seen a few times. The chain employs TRBV7-2 and TRBJ1-4; 8 bases match TRBD1. Germline V gives CDR1 SGHTA, CDR2 FQGNSA. The J segment lost 7 bases and the V segment lost 5 bases, leaving 9 bases of the junction unmatched. CDR3 length: 15 residues. DNA for the CDR3: TGTGCCAGCAGCGCCTCGGACAGGGAGTTTGAAAAACTGTTTTTT. Its translation is CASSASDREFEKLFF.